These 11 T cell receptor beta chains were sequenced from one sample in a study of OX40 agonist ivuxolimab in advanced cancers. The protocol was immunoSEQ multiplex PCR, while the TCRdb copy is restricted to in-frame clones and leaves out a portion. The table records 60,000 or so clones, 75% to 90% of them present only once. Sequenced material: CD4+ or CD8+ T cells sorted from blood, taken in a trial of the OX40 agonist ivuxolimab. Receptors were obtained from an adult with an advanced solid tumor such as melanoma, head and neck, liver or kidney cancer.

J is TRBJ2-7 and V is TRBV18; 9 nucleotides line up with TRBD2. The CDR3 spans 14 residues. The junction had 2 bases not matched to a gene; V was cut back by 3 bases and J by 2 bases. Germline V gene lookup returns CDR1 KGHSH and CDR2 LQKENI. The CDR3 nucleotides are TGTGCCAGCTCACCGCGGACTAGCGCCTACGAGCAGTACTTC. Residues: CASSPRTSAYEQYF.

This clone appeared a single time. This chain uses TRBV5-4 with TRBJ2-1; TRBD1 matches 9 bases. Trimming cost V 6 bases and J 4 bases; bases outside gene matches: 2. This CDR3 spans 13 amino acids. CDR1 SGHNT and CDR2 YYREEE come from the germline V gene (reference sequence). The CDR3 DNA reads as TGTGCCAGCATAGACAGGGGGTACAATGAGCAGTTCTTC. Its translation is CASIDRGYNEQFF. The full variable domain, with the rest looked up from reference TRBV5-4 and TRBJ2-1, is ETGVTQSPTHLIKTRGQQVTLRCSSQSGHNTVSWYQQALGQGPQFIFQYYREEENGRGNFPPRFSGLQFPNYSSELNVNALELDDSALYLCASIDRGYNEQFFGPGTRLTVL.

This clone was observed a few times. The rearrangement uses TRBV28 and TRBJ1-5; D unclear. Germline V gene sequence: CDR1 MDHEN, CDR2 SYDVKM. The CDR3 is made up of 15 amino acids. Trimming left V 3 bases short and J 1 base short, with 10 bases between. In DNA, the CDR3 is TGTGCCAGCAGTTTGAGGCGGAGGAGCAATCAGCCCCAGCATTTT. Its translation is CASSLRRRSNQPQHF.

The rearrangement uses TRBV6-5 and TRBJ2-6, with unresolved D. Germline CDR1 and CDR2: MNHEY and SVGAGI. This CDR3 contains 13 residues. The ends were cut back, 2 bases at V and 2 bases at J, with 1 base in the middle. DNA of the CDR3: TGTGCCAGCAGTTACGCTGGGGCCAACGTCCTGACTTTC. This sequence encodes CASSYAGANVLTF.

V gene TRBV18 combines with J gene TRBJ1-5; no firm D call. V lost 2 bases, J lost 0 bases, and 5 bases lay in between. This CDR3 is built from 14 residues. CDR1 and CDR2 (germline): KGHSH, LQKENI. The CDR3 DNA reads as TGTGCCAGCTCACCAGGGATTAGCAATCAGCCCCAGCATTTT. This translates into CASSPGISNQPQHF.

The gene calls are TRBV11-2 and TRBJ2-7, with D possibly being TRBD1 (6 bases). Germline V gives CDR1 SGHAT, CDR2 FQNNGV. The V and J ends lost 0 bases and 0 bases respectively, with 12 bases between them. This CDR3 has 16 residues. The CDR3 region has the DNA TGTGCCAGCAGCTTAGAATCCGGACAGCCCTCCTACGAGCAGTACTTC. This sequence encodes CASSLESGQPSYEQYF.

The chain couples TRBV10-3 to TRBJ2-7, with a tentative D call TRBD2 (5 bases). The germline CDR1 and CDR2 sequences are ENHRY and SYGVKD. The V gene lost 2 bases and the J gene lost 3 bases, with 17 bases spanning the gap. The CDR3 runs 16 residues. In nucleotides, the CDR3 is TGTGCCATCAGTGAGAAATCCGGGCTAGCAGTCTACGAGCAGTACTTC. Protein product: CAISEKSGLAVYEQYF.

The chain combines TRBV27 with TRBJ2-1; maybe TRBD2 (6 bases). The V end lost 5 bases, the J end lost 13 bases, and 15 bases lay between the germline ends. From germline, CDR1 is MNHEY and CDR2 SMNVEV (reference sequence). The CDR3 is 12 residues long. The DNA of the CDR3 is TGTGCCAGCAGTGTGAACCGGGACTCTCAGTTCTTC. It translates to CASSVNRDSQFF.

The chain joins TRBV27 to TRBJ1-1; TRBD1 might be the D (5 bases). V was cut by 3 bases and J by 7 bases, with 9 bases left in between. Germline-derived CDR1 and CDR2 are MNHEY and SMNVEV (reference sequence). This CDR3 contains 12 residues. The CDR3 DNA reads TGTGCCAGCAGTTTCCGGGACGGTGAAGCTTTCTTT. It encodes CASSFRDGEAFF.

The chain couples TRBV7-2 to TRBJ2-7; 10 bases line up with TRBD1. CDR3 length: 16 residues. V dropped 5 bases and J dropped 3; count of bases not matched to a gene: 10. Germline V gene data show CDR1 as SGHTA and CDR2 as FQGNSA. The CDR3 here is CASSQGRDRGLYEQYF. The DNA for the CDR3 is TGTGCCAGCAGCCAAGGCCGGGACAGGGGTCTCTACGAGCAGTACTTC.

The chain is built from TRBV6-1 and TRBJ1-5; D is unclear. This CDR3 comprises 13 residues. Germline CDR1 reads MNHNS; CDR2 reads SASEGT. Trimming pared 8 bases from V and 5 bases from J, leaving 13 bases between. This CDR3 is CASGETTHQPQHF. The DNA for the CDR3 is TGTGCCAGCGGGGAGACAACCCATCAGCCCCAGCATTTT.